This TCR beta chain is from a study of blood T cell repertoires in COVID-19. Study-level background: The analysed material was cDNA or gDNA that came from T cells, B-cell-depleted T cells, or PBMCs.

As handled by the study authors: From reference gene primer amplification, estimates of nucleated cell counts were derived. Assay used: immunoSEQ multiplex PCR; TCRdb lists only in-frame clones, some missing. V and J calls and clone size follow that table, whereas D and trimming were derived from the DNA. The repertoire has 300,000 to 400,000 clones, around nine tenths of them found once; the top ten carry 5.2%. Participants, roughly 18 to 89 years old, spanned 25 or so US areas. J lost 0 bases, V lost 5 bases, and 15 bases had no gene match. Germline loops: CDR1 MNHEY, CDR2 SMNVEV (reference sequence). The CDR3 is 19 residues long.

The specimen was PBMCs or T cells enriched from blood (not recorded which). The sequence derives from a man in his 60s who had recovered from COVID-19. This chain uses TRBV27 with TRBJ2-3, with 9 bases lining up with TRBD2. This chain's CDR3 is CASSRRTSGLRASTDTQYF. CDR3 DNA: TGTGCCAGCAGTAGGAGAACTAGCGGGCTACGGGCTAGCACAGATACGCAGTATTTT.